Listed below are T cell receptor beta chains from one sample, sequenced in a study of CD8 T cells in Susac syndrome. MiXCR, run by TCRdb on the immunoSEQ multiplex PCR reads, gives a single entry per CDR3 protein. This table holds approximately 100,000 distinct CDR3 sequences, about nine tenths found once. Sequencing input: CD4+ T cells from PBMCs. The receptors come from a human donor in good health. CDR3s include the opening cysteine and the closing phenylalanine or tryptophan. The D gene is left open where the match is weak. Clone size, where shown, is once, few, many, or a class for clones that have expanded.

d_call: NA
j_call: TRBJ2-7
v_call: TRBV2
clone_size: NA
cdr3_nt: TGTGCCAGCAGGGAGGGGCTCACTGGGGCCTACGAGCAGTACTTC
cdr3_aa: CASREGLTGAYEQYF

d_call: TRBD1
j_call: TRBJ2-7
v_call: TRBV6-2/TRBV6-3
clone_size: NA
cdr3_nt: TGTGCCAGCAGTTACAGGGACAGCTCCTACGAGCAGTACTTC
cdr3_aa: CASSYRDSSYEQYF

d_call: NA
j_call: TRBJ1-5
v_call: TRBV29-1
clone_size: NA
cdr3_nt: TGCAGCGTTGAAGTCGACGGGAGAAATCAGCCCCAGCATTTT
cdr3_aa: CSVEVDGRNQPQHF

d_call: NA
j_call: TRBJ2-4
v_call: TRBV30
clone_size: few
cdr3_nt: TGTGCCTGGAGTACCCCTTGGGGGGACATTCAGTACTTC
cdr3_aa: CAWSTPWGDIQYF

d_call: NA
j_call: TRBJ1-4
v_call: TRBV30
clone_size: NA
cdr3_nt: TGTGCCTCCGCATGGGAGCGTGAAAAACTGTTTTTT
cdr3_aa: CASAWEREKLFF

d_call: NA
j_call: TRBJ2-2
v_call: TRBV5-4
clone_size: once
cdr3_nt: TGTGCCAGCAGCCCTGGGGGCAGTCAGGGTCTCACCGGGGAGCTGTTTTTT
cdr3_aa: CASSPGGSQGLTGELFF

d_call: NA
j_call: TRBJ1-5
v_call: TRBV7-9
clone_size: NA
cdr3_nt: TGTGCCAGCAGCTTAGGGCAATCGAGCAATCAGCCCCAGCATTTT
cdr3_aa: CASSLGQSSNQPQHF

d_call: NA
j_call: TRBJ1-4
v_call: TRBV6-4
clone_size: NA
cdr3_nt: TGTGCCAGTAGAAGGACGGCAGCAACTAATGAAAAACTGTTTTTT
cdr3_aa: CASRRTAATNEKLFF

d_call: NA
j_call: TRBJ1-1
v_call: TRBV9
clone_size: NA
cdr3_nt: TGTGCCAGCAGAGGGGCTGGGAACACTGAAGCTTTCTTT
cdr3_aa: CASRGAGNTEAFF

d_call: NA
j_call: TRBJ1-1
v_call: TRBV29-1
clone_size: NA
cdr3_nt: TGCAGCGTTGAAGTTGCCGGCAGGGGGAACACTGAAGCTTTCTTT
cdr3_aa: CSVEVAGRGNTEAFF

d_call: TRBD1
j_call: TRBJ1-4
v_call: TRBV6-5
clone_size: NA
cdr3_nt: TGTGCCAGCAGTTACTCGACGGACCCGGGACAGACAAATGAAAAACTGTTTTTT
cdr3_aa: CASSYSTDPGQTNEKLFF